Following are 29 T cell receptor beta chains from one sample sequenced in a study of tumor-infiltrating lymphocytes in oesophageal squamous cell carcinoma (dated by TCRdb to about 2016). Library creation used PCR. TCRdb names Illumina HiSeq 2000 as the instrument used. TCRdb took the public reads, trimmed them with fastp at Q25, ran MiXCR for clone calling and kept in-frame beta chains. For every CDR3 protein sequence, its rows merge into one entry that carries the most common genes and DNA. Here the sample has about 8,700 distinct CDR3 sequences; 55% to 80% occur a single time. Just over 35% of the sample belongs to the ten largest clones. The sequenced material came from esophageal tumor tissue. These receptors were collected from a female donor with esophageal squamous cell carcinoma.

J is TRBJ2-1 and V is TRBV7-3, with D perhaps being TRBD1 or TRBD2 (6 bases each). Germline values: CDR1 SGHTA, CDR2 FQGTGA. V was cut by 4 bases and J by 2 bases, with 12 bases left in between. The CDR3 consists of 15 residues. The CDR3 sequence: CASSYKGGTYNEQFF. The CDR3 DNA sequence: TGTGCCAGCAGCTATAAAGGGGGGACCTACAATGAGCAGTTCTTC. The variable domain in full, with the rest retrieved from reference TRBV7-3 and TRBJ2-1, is GAGVSQTPSNKVTEKGKYVELRCDPISGHTALYWYRQSLGQGPEFLIYFQGTGAADDSGLPNDRFFAVRPEGSVSTLKIQRTERGDSAVYLCASSYKGGTYNEQFFGPGTRLTVL.

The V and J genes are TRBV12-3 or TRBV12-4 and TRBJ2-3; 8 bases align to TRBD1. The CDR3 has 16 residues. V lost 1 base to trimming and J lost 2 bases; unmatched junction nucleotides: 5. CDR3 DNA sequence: TGTGCCAGCAGTTTAGTGGGACAGGCTTCCACAGATACGCAGTATTTT. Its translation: CASSLVGQASTDTQYF.

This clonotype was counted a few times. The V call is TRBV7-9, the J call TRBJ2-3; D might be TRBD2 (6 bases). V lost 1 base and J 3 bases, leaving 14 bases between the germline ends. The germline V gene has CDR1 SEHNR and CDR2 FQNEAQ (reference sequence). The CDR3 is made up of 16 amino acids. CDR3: CASSLGRGRRTDTQYF. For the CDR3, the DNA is TGTGCCAGCAGCTTAGGGCGGGGAAGAAGGACAGATACGCAGTATTTT.

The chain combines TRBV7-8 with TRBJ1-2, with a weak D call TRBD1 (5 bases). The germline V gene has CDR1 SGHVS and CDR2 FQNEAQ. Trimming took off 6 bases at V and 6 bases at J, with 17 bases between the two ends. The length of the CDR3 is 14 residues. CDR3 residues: CASSRGTESHGYTF. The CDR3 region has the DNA TGTGCCAGCAGTCGAGGGACGGAGAGCCATGGCTACACCTTC.

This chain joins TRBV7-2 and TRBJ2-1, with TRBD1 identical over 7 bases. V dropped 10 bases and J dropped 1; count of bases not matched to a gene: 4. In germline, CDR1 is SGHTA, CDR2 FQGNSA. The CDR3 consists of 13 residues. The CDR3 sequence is CATEQGSYNEQFF. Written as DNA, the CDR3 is TGTGCCACCGAACAGGGGTCCTACAATGAGCAGTTCTTC. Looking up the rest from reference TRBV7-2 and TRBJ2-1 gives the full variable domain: GAGVSQSPSNKVTEKGKDVELRCDPISGHTALYWYRQSLGQGLEFLIYFQGNSAPDKSGLPSDRFSAERTGGSVSTLTIQRTQQEDSAVYLCATEQGSYNEQFFGPGTRLTVL.

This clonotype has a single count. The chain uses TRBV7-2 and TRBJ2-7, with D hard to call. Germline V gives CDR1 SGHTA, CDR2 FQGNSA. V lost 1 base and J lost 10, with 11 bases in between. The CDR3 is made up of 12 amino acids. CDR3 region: CASSLDTVAQYF. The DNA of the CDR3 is TGTGCCAGCAGCTTAGATACCGTCGCCCAGTACTTC.

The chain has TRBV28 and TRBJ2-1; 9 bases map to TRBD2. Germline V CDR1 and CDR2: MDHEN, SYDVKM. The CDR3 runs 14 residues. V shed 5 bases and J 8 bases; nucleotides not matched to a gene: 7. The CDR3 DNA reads TGTGCCAGCAGTCGTAGCGGGAGTGGGGATGAGCAGTTCTTC. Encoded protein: CASSRSGSGDEQFF.

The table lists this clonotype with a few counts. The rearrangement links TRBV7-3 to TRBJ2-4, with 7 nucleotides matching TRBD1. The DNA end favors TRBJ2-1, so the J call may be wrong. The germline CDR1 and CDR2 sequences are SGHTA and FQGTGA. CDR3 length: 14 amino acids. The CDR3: CASSPDRERHEQFF. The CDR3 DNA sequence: TGTGCCAGCAGCCCCGACAGGGAGAGACATGAGCAGTTCTTC.

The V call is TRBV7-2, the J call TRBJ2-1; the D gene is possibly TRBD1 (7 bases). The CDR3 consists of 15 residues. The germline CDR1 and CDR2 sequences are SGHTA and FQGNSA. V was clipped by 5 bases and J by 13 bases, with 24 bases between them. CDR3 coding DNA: TGTGCCAGCAGCCCACAGACAGGGTGGGGGGAGACCCAGTTCTTC. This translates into CASSPQTGWGETQFF.

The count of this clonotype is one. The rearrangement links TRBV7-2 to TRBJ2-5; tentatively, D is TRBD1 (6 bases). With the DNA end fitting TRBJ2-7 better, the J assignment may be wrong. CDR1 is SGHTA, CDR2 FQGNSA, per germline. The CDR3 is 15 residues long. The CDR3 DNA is TGTGCCAGCAGCTCTACAGGGTCTAGCTCCTACGAGCAGTACTTC. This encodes CASSSTGSSSYEQYF.

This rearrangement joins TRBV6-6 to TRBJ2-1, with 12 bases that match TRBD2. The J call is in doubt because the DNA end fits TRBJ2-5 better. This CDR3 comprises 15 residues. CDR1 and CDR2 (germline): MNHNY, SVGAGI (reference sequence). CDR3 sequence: CASSYRLAGVETQYF. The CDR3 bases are TGTGCCAGCAGTTATAGACTAGCGGGAGTAGAGACCCAGTACTTC.

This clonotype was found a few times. The CDR3 spells CATRGASTTTDTQYF. CDR3 coding DNA: TGTGCCACCCGAGGAGCGAGTACCACCACAGATACGCAGTATTTT. V gene TRBV10-3 combines with J gene TRBJ2-3; D call uncertain. Germline CDR1 is ENHRY and CDR2 is SYGVKD. CDR3 size: 15 residues. V lost 10 bases, J lost 2 bases, and 19 bases lay in between.

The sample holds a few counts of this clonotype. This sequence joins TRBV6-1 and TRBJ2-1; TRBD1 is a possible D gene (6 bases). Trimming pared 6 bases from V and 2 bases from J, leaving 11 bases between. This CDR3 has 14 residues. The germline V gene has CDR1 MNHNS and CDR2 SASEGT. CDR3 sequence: CASRVGTTYNEQFF. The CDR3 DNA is TGTGCCAGCAGGGTCGGGACAACCTACAATGAGCAGTTCTTC.

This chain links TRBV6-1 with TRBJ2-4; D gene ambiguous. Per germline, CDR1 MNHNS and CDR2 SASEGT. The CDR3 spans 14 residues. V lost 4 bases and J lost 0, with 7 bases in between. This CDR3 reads CASSANLAKNIQYF. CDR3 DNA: TGTGCCAGCAGTGCCAACCTAGCCAAAAACATTCAGTACTTC.

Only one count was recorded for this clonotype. The CDR3 loop reads CASSLAGTGGDIQYF. For the CDR3, the DNA is TGTGCCAGCAGCTTAGCGGGGACTGGGGGTGACATTCAGTACTTC. The chain couples TRBV7-2 to TRBJ2-4, with a possible D match to TRBD2 (6 bases). The CDR3 has 15 amino acids. The V gene lost 0 bases and the J gene lost 8 bases, with 14 bases spanning the gap. CDR1 SGHTA and CDR2 FQGNSA come from the germline V gene.

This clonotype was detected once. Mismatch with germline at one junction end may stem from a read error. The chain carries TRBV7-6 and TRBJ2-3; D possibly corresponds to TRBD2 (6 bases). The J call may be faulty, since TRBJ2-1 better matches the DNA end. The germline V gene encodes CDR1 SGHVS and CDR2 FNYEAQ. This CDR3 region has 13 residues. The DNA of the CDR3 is TGTGCTAGCAGCCTCACCGGGACTGGGGAGCAGTTCTTC. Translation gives CASSLTGTGEQFF.

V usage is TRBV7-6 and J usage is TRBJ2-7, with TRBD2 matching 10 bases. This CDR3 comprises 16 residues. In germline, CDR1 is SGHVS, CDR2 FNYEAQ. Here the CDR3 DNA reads TGTGTTACGCGACGGGCTAGCGGGAGAGGGGGGAATGAGCAGTACTTC. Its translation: CVTRRASGRGGNEQYF.

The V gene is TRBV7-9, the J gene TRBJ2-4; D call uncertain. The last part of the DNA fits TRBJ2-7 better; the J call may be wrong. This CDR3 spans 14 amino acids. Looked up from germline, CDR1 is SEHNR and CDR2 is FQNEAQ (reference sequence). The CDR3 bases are TGTGCCAGCAGCTTAGGAGGCAGTCCCTACGAGCAGTACTTC. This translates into CASSLGGSPYEQYF.

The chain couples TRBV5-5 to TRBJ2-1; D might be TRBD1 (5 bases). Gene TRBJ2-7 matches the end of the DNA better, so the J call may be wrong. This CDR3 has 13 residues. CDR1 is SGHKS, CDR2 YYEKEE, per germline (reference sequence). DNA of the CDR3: TGTGCCAGCAGCCAGCAAGGGGCCTACGAGCAGTACTTC. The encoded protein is CASSQQGAYEQYF.

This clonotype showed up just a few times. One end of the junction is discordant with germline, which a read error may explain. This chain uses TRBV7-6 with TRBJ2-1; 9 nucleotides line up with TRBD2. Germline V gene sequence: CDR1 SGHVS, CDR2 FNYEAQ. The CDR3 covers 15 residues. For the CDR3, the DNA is TGTGCTAGCAGCTTATTTAGCGGGAGTTACAATGAGCAGTTCTTC. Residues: CASSLFSGSYNEQFF.

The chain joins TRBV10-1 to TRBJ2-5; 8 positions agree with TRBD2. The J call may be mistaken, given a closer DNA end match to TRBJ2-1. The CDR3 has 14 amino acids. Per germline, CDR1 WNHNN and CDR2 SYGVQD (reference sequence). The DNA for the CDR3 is TGCGCCAGCAGTGACGGGAGGGCCTACAATGAGCAGTTCTTC. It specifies CASSDGRAYNEQFF.

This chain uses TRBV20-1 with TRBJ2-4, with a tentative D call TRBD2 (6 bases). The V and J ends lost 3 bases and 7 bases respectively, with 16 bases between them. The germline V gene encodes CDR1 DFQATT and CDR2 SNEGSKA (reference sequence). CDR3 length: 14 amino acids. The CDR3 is CSASWRDQWNIQYF. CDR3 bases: TGCAGTGCTAGTTGGCGGGATCAATGGAACATTCAGTACTTC.

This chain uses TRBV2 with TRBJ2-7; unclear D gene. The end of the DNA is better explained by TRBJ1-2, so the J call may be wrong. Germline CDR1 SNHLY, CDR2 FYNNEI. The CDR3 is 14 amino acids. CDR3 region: CASSQSAETGGYTF. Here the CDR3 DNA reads TGTGCCAGCAGCCAAAGCGCCGAAACGGGTGGCTACACCTTC.

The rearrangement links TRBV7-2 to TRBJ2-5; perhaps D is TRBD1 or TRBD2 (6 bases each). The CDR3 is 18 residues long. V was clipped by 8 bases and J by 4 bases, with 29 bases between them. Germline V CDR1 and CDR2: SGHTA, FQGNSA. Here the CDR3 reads CASLPGRGLARGGETQYF. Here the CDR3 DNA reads TGTGCCAGCCTACCTGGCCGGGGGCTAGCGAGGGGAGGAGAGACCCAGTACTTC.

The CDR3 sequence is CASSLDGTEAFF. The CDR3 DNA reads as TGTGCCAGCAGTTTAGATGGGACTGAAGCTTTCTTT. The J gene is TRBJ1-1, the V gene TRBV28; D not resolved. The CDR3 runs 12 residues. The ends were cut back, 2 bases at V and 5 bases at J, with 6 bases in the middle. The germline V gene has CDR1 MDHEN and CDR2 SYDVKM.

CDR3 residues: CASIRSSGGPAYEQYF. Written as DNA, the CDR3 is TGTGCCAGCATTCGCTCAAGCGGGGGGCCAGCCTACGAGCAGTACTTC. This rearrangement joins TRBV27 to TRBJ2-5; 9 bases are shared with TRBD2. The end of the DNA aligns better with TRBJ2-7, so the J call may be wrong. CDR3 length: 16 residues. Per germline, CDR1 MNHEY and CDR2 SMNVEV (reference sequence).

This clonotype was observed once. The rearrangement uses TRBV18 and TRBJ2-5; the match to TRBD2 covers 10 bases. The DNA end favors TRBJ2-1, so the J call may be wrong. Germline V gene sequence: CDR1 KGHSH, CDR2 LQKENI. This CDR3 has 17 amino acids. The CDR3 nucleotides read TGTGCCAGCTCACCAAACAGCGGGGGGGTAGCCTACAATGAGCAGTTCTTC. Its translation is CASSPNSGGVAYNEQFF.

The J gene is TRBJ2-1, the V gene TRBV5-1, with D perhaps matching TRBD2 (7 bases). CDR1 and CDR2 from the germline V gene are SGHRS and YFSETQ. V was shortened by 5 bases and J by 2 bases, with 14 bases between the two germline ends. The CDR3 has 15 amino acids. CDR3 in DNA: TGCGCCAGCAGTTTAGGGGGGGATGCCTACAATGAGCAGTTCTTC. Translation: CASSLGGDAYNEQFF.

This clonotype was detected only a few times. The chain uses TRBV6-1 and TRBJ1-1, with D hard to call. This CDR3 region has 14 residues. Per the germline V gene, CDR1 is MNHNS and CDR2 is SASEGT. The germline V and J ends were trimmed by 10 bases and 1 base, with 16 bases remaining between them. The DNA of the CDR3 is TGTGCCACACATCCCCCGGTTTGGAACACTGAAGCTTTCTTT. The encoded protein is CATHPPVWNTEAFF.